A selection of T cell receptor beta chains follows, all from one sample in a study of siplizumab effects on memory and regulatory T cells. Profiling relied on immunoSEQ multiplex PCR, and the TCRdb table lists in-frame clones only, not all of them. This sample has fewer than 120,000 clones, with 80% to 95% found just once. Material: CD4+ T cells sorted from blood. These receptors came from a human donor in good health. Each CDR3 is given with its conserved first and last residue. The D gene is left open where the match is weak. Clone size is shown for a subset of rows, as once, few, many or a class of expanded clone.

abundance,j_gene,v_gene,d_gene,CDR3nt,CDR3aa
-,TRBJ2-7,TRBV9,TRBD1,TGTGCCAGCAGCACTAGACAGGGCCCCCTCTACGAGCAGTACTTC,CASSTRQGPLYEQYF
-,TRBJ1-1,TRBV6-1,-,TGTGCCAGCAGTGAAAGGTATGCTTTTGAAGCTTTCTTT,CASSERYAFEAFF
-,TRBJ1-5,TRBV4-1,-,TGCGCCAGCAGCCAAGAATTAACAGCAACCCAGCATTTT,CASSQELTATQHF
-,TRBJ2-1,TRBV5-1,-,TGCGCCAGCAGCTTGGGGGGGAACCTATACAATGAGCAGTTCTTC,CASSLGGNLYNEQFF
-,TRBJ2-5,TRBV19,-,TGTGCCAGTAGTTCCCGGGCCCCGTCGGGAGAGACCCAGTACTTC,CASSSRAPSGETQYF
once,TRBJ2-7,TRBV27,-,TGTGCCAGCAGTACCGGACACGACTACGAGCAGTACTTC,CASSTGHDYEQYF
-,TRBJ1-2,TRBV7-2,-,TGTGCCAGCAGCTCCGATTACGGTGGCTACACCTTC,CASSSDYGGYTF
-,TRBJ1-1,TRBV6-5,-,TGTGCCAGCAGTACGCGGACACCAAACACTGAAGCTTTCTTT,CASSTRTPNTEAFF
-,TRBJ1-4,TRBV19,-,TGTGCCAGTAGTATAGGTGGGGGGTCAAGGAGTGAAAAACTGTTTTTT,CASSIGGGSRSEKLFF
-,TRBJ1-4,TRBV19,-,TGTGCCAGTAATCCGGACAAAACTAATGAAAAACTGTTTTTT,CASNPDKTNEKLFF
-,TRBJ2-7,TRBV7-3,-,TGTGCCAGCAGCCCGAATATGAGTGGCGACGAGCAGTACTTC,CASSPNMSGDEQYF
once,TRBJ2-1,TRBV27,-,TGTGCCAGCAGTTTCATCCGGCAGGGCAGACGGGAGCAGTTCTTC,CASSFIRQGRREQFF
-,TRBJ2-7,TRBV29-1,-,TGCAGCGTTTCAGGGTATAGCTACGAGCAGTACTTC,CSVSGYSYEQYF
-,TRBJ1-6,TRBV19,TRBD1,TGTGCCAGTAGTAGCGGACAGGGTAATTCACCCCTCCACTTT,CASSSGQGNSPLHF
-,TRBJ2-7,TRBV11-2,-,TGTGCCAGCAGACGGATGTTGAGCTACGAGCAGTACTTC,CASRRMLSYEQYF
-,TRBJ2-2,TRBV7-3,TRBD1,TGTGCCAGCAGCCGGGACAGAGACACCGGGGAGCTGTTTTTT,CASSRDRDTGELFF
-,TRBJ1-2,TRBV27,-,TGTGCCAGCAGCCTTGACAGATCTAACTATGGCTACACCTTC,CASSLDRSNYGYTF
-,TRBJ2-2,TRBV27,-,TGTGCCAGCAGTTTACACAAGACCGGGGAGCTGTTTTTT,CASSLHKTGELFF
-,TRBJ1-1,TRBV27,-,TGTGCCAGCAGCATCCTAGGGGCCCTGAACACTGAAGCTTTCTTT,CASSILGALNTEAFF
-,TRBJ2-1,TRBV11-3,TRBD2,TGTGCCAGCAGCTTAGGATTGACTAGCGGGAGTGGCAATGAGCAGTTCTTC,CASSLGLTSGSGNEQFF
few,TRBJ2-3,TRBV12-5,-,TGTGCTAGTGGTTTGGGCCGCCGGGACTTCGGCACAGATACGCAGTATTTT,CASGLGRRDFGTDTQYF
-,TRBJ1-1,TRBV6-5,TRBD1,TGTGCCAGCAGTTACTCGAACAGGGGTTCGACTGAAGCTTTCTTT,CASSYSNRGSTEAFF
-,TRBJ2-5,TRBV11-2,TRBD2,TGTGCCAGCAGCTTAGATGGACTAGTGGGGGAGACCCAGTACTTC,CASSLDGLVGETQYF
once,TRBJ1-1,TRBV29-1,-,TGCAGCGGTTCCCGGACGGTGAACACTGAAGCTTTCTTT,CSGSRTVNTEAFF